This TCR beta chain stems from a study of CD8 T cells in ankylosing spondylitis. Libraries for TCR beta were made by quantitative 5'-RACE with molecular barcodes. TCRdb fed the 5' RACE reads into MiXCR, producing one record per CDR3 protein. Among almost 250,000 distinct CDR3 sequences, more than 25% were seen once, and the ten largest hold around 4%. General study findings and limits: Typical of ankylosing spondylitis blood, it appeared, was a TCR beta motif of roughly eight highly homologous variants. Disease-linked clones reportedly concentrated significantly in matched ankylosing spondylitis synovial fluid.

With 7 bases clipped from V and 12 bases from J, the junction kept 13 bases outside the gene matches. This CDR3 is 14 amino acids long. From germline, CDR1 is SQVTM and CDR2 ANQGSEA. This clonotype was detected a few times. Its antigen is unknown. The gene calls are TRBV29-1 and TRBJ2-1; 12 bases align to TRBD2. This sequence was found in a male donor with ankylosing spondylitis or in good health (not recorded which). Specimen: blood, either unsorted or a sorted T cell fraction (not recorded which). This chain's CDR3 is CSGAPGLAGGSQFF. CDR3 sequence (DNA): TGCAGCGGAGCCCCAGGGCTAGCGGGGGGGTCGCAGTTCTTC.